The sequence of this TCR beta chain was determined in a study of blood T cell repertoires in COVID-19. Study context: From the United States, Italy and Spain came samples of acute and convalescent COVID-19. The cDNA or gDNA used as material had been derived from T cells, B-cell-depleted T cells, or PBMCs.

This CDR3 comprises 15 residues. V was pared by 6 bases and J by 11 bases, with 11 bases of the junction left unmatched. Germline CDR1 is SGHTA and CDR2 is FQGNSA. Symptom resolution, clearance, or two negative PCRs marked the recovered donors of Cohort 3. Data came from immunoSEQ multiplex PCR; TCRdb stores just in-frame clones and leaves some out. The sample records about 250,000 clones, roughly 91% being singletons. Sample: PBMCs or T cells enriched from blood (not recorded which). The source is a man between 35 and 55 years old who had recovered from COVID-19. The chain is built from TRBV7-2 and TRBJ2-2; 11 bases agree with TRBD1. The CDR3 loop reads CASSSTGTGGVELFF. The CDR3 bases are TGTGCCAGCAGTTCTACCGGGACAGGGGGTGTCGAGCTGTTTTTT.